This paragraph covers one T cell receptor beta chain sequence. The clone's antigen remains unknown. No per-base quality is available; no much larger clone lies one base away. This sample was included in a study of relationships among human T cell subsets (dated by TCRdb to the early 2010s). Context from the whole study: Eight distinct blood T cell populations were sequenced: pan T, CD8 cytotoxic, regulatory, Th1, Th2, naive plus transitional, activated and memory cells. Overall results and qualifications from the work: A CD4+CD8+ double-positive population could not be ruled out by the bead-based sorting. Over 55% of CD8+ cytotoxic sequences were found to belong to clones with over 100 reads, whereas few such clones were observed in the regulatory and Th2 subsets. No statistically significant differences in V, D and J usage, CDR3 length or N-nucleotide additions were observed among the seven subsets. The substantial sharing of CDR3s among Th1, Th2 and regulatory T cells was interpreted as suggesting that cell fate choices are stochastic.

Taken from the germline V gene (reference sequence), the CDR1 and CDR2 loops are SGHAT and FQDESV. Germline trimming: 5 bases from V, 5 bases from J; junction bases outside gene matches: 13. The CDR3 has 16 amino acids, counting the end cysteine and phenylalanine. The only DNA kept is the CDR3, 48 bases in frame from the first base. Once CD4+CD56+ NKT cells had been removed, anti-CD294 beads were used to select Th2 cells as CD4+CD25-CD294+ cells. Miltenyi superparamagnetic beads coated with subset-specific monoclonal antibodies were used for isolation of the T cell subsets. Every T cell population was isolated from peripheral blood. Ficoll separation was used to obtain mononuclear cells from whole blood, after which anti-CD14 microbeads were used to deplete monocytes. Isolated cell populations were immediately resuspended in RNAprotect reagent. Library prep was done by multiplex PCR. Sequencing was carried out with a 454 GS FLX. Semiquantitative ARM-PCR was used to amplify the TCR alpha and beta CDR3 regions from mRNA. In ARM-PCR, tagged nested gene-specific primers were used first, and communal superprimers then performed exponential amplification. Nested primers were removed by exonuclease before the second amplification round on first-round PCR products. Sequencing of the amplicons was performed on the 454 platform, which allows millions of DNA fragments to be sequenced rapidly without cloning bias. A read counted as effective if the read could be mapped to both V and J germline segments. The authors processed their data as follows. IRmap, which uses pyromap, a Smith-Waterman modification adapted to 454 sequencing errors, was used to assign reads to germline V, D and J segments. D-beta assignments were filtered using cutoffs set at the 99th percentile of alignment scores from simulated random sequences. CDR3 was defined as the amino acids lying between the conserved V-segment Y[YFLI]C motif and the J-segment [FW]GXGT motif. A compound Poisson process model, previously applied to large-scale EST data, was used to estimate repertoire diversity. A procedure for detecting cross-contamination was applied so that sample contamination could be argued against as the origin of shared CDR3s. TCRdb itself trimmed the public reads at Q25 with fastp, ran MiXCR and retained productive beta chains. Each CDR3 protein gets just one entry, which takes the most common genes and DNA from the rows behind it. The V and J calls and clone size come from TCRdb's table, not from the authors' own analysis. This sample comprises a few thousand distinct CDR3 sequences, approximately 50% of them detected only once. More than 2.5% of the sample belongs to the ten largest clones.

The receptor comes from a man in his forties in good health. The chain couples TRBV11-1 to TRBJ2-5, and TRBD1 matches 8 of the central bases. The sample taken for sequencing was CD4+ Th2 cells sorted from blood. The cell subset or site label, as the study defines it: CD4+CD25-CD294+ T helper 2 cells. CDR3 loop: CASSPDRQGPRETQYF. The DNA reads TGTGCCAGCAGCCCCGATCGACAGGGGCCAAGGGAGACCCAGTACTTC.